This T cell receptor beta chain was found in a study of blood T cell repertoires in COVID-19. Study context: PBMCs, B-cell-depleted T cells, or T cells provided the cDNA or gDNA that made up the material.

In the authors' workflow: Reference gene primer amplification yielded estimated nucleated cell counts. Profiled with immunoSEQ multiplex PCR; TCRdb holds only in-frame clones, not every one. The V and J calls and the clone size are those of that table, but D and trimming were determined from the DNA. Of approximately 140,000 clones in the sample, roughly 79% are singletons; the top ten hold about 8%. The V segment lost 0 bases and the J segment 6 bases; nucleotides outside the gene matches: 4. The germline V gene has CDR1 SGDLS and CDR2 YYNGEE. The CDR3 covers 14 residues. The sample was peripheral blood. This clonotype was obtained from a human donor with acute or convalescent COVID-19. The donor label of this sample is uncertain. The V and J genes are TRBV9 and TRBJ2-3, with 7 positions matching TRBD1. This CDR3 reads CASSVEGADDTQYF. In DNA form, the CDR3 reads TGTGCCAGCAGCGTAGAGGGGGCCGATGATACGCAGTATTTT.